This entry lists 10 T cell receptor beta chains sequenced from one sample in a study of CD8+CD57+ T cells in acquired aplastic anemia. By flow cytometry, patients selected for sequencing had shown an expansion of CD8+CD57+ cells. The template for TCR beta VDJ and CDR3 sequence profiling was genomic DNA. TCRdb re-called the reads with MiXCR, one entry per CDR3 protein. The sample holds 160,000 or so distinct CDR3 sequences, 40% to 55% seen once. Sequencing used sorted CD4+, CD8+, or CD8+CD57+ T cells (not recorded which) from PBMCs. The receptors shown here come from a human donor with aplastic anemia.

This clonotype was seen at least ten times. This chain links TRBV7-2 with TRBJ2-1; D perhaps matches TRBD2 (6 bases). Germline loops: CDR1 SGHTA, CDR2 FQGNSA. V lost 1 base to trimming and J lost 6 bases, with 10 bases between them. The CDR3 consists of 14 residues. CDR3 DNA: TGTGCCAGCAGCTTAGGTAATAGCGGCAATGAGCAGTTCTTC. Translated: CASSLGNSGNEQFF.

This clonotype showed up just once. CDR3 loop: CSARGWTGEAFF. CDR3 sequence (DNA): TGCAGTGCTAGAGGATGGACCGGGGAGGCTTTCTTT. The chain joins TRBV20-1 to TRBJ1-1; no reliable D call. The CDR3 length is 12 residues. The ends were cut back, 1 base at V and 11 bases at J, with 14 bases in the middle. The germline V gene encodes CDR1 DFQATT and CDR2 SNEGSKA (reference sequence).

The table lists this clonotype with many counts. The rearrangement links TRBV5-1 to TRBJ1-1; the D gene is possibly TRBD1 (5 bases). The CDR3 runs 13 residues. Deletions cut 0 bases from V and 11 bases from J, with 14 bases between. From germline, CDR1 is SGHRS and CDR2 YFSETQ. DNA of the CDR3: TGCGCCAGCAGCTTGGGGACCACCGAGGGGGCTTTCTTT. This codes for CASSLGTTEGAFF.

Only one count was recorded for this clonotype. The V gene is TRBV20-1, the J gene TRBJ2-1, with D tentatively TRBD2 (6 bases). Deletions cut 3 bases from V and 0 bases from J, with 12 bases between. The CDR3 sequence is 15 residues long. CDR1 is DFQATT and CDR2 is SNEGSKA in the germline V gene (reference sequence). CDR3 loop: CSASERASSYNEQFF. The CDR3 DNA sequence: TGCAGTGCTAGCGAGCGGGCCAGCTCCTACAATGAGCAGTTCTTC.

This clonotype was found many times. The V and J genes are TRBV2 and TRBJ1-2; TRBD1 agrees at 10 bases. This CDR3 contains 16 residues. V lost 5 bases and J lost 6; bases outside the gene matches: 12. In germline, CDR1 is SNHLY, CDR2 FYNNEI. CDR3 protein: CASSSMTGGAGNGYTF. In DNA, the CDR3 is TGTGCCAGCAGTTCTATGACAGGGGGCGCAGGAAATGGCTACACCTTC. The variable domain in full, completed from reference TRBV2 and TRBJ1-2, reads EPEVTQTPSHQVTQMGQEVILRCVPISNHLYFYWYRQILGQKVEFLVSFYNNEISEKSEIFDDQFSVERPDGSNFTLKIRSTKLEDSAMYFCASSSMTGGAGNGYTFGSGTRLTVV.

This clonotype came up many times. The rearrangement joins TRBV12-3 or TRBV12-4 to TRBJ1-1; 12 nucleotides match TRBD1. The CDR3 covers 14 residues. The V gene end was trimmed by 5 bases and the J gene end by 6 bases; junction bases not matched to a gene: 4. CDR3 coding DNA: TGTGCCAGCAGTCGGGGACAGGGGGCCCCTGAAGCTTTCTTT. It translates to CASSRGQGAPEAFF.

The chain recombines TRBV6-1 with TRBJ2-2; D gene ambiguous. Trimming removed 6 bases at V and 3 bases at J, with 11 bases between. The CDR3 length is 14 residues. Germline-derived CDR1 and CDR2 are MNHNS and SASEGT. The CDR3 is CASRRQQDTGELFF. The CDR3 region has the DNA TGTGCCAGCAGGCGTCAGCAAGACACCGGGGAGCTGTTTTTT.

A note on this clonotype: Given a much more abundant clone one base away, this may be a read error. As the CDR3 is not closed by the conserved phenylalanine or tryptophan, this likely results from a read error. This chain uses TRBV12-3 or TRBV12-4 with TRBJ1-1; D ambiguous. The CDR3 is 14 residues long. V lost 7 bases and J lost 2, with 14 bases in between. CDR3 bases: TGTGCCAGCATTGAATTGGCTACTAACACTGAAGCTTTCCTT. Translation gives CASIELATNTEAFL.

V and J are TRBV11-1 and TRBJ2-1; D assignment may be TRBD1 or TRBD2 (5 bases each). V was shortened by 5 bases and J by 9 bases, with 11 bases between the two germline ends. Germline assignment: CDR1 SGHAT and CDR2 FQDESV (reference sequence). The CDR3 has 12 residues. The CDR3 DNA reads TGTGCCAGCAGCCGAGGGACCAGTGAGCAGTTCTTC. Its translation is CASSRGTSEQFF.

This clonotype was observed many times. This chain uses TRBV19 with TRBJ1-1, with D maybe TRBD1 (6 bases). This CDR3 has 14 residues. Trimming pared 1 base from V and 1 base from J, leaving 7 bases between. Germline V lookup: CDR1 LNHDA, CDR2 SQIVND (reference sequence). This CDR3 reads CASSIGGQNTEAFF. The CDR3 bases are TGTGCCAGTAGTATAGGGGGACAGAACACTGAAGCTTTCTTT.